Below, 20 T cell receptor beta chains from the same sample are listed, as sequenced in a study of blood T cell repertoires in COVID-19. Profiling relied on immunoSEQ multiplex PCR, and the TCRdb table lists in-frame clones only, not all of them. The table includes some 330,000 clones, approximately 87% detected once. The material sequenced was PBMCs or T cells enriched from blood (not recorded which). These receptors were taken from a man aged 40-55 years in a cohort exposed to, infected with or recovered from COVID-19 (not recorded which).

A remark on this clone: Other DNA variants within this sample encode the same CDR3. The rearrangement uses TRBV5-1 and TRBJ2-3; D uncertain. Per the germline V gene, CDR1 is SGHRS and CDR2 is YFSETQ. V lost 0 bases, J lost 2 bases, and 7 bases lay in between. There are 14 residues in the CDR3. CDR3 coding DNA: TGCGCCAGCAGCTTGGGTACCTACACAGATACGCAGTATTTT. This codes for CASSLGTYTDTQYF.

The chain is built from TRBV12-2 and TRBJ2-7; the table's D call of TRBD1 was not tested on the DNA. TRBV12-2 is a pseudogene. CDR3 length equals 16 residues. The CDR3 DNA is TGTGCAAGTCGCGACGGCCAGGACAGTGAATCCTACGAGCAGTACTTC. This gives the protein CASRDGQDSESYEQYF.

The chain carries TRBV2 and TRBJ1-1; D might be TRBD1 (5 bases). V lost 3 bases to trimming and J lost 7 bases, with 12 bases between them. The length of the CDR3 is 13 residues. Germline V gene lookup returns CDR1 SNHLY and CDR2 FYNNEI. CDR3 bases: TGTGCCAGCAGTGATGAGGGGAGGGGTGAAGCTTTCTTT. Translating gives CASSDEGRGEAFF.

CDR3 sequence reads: CVVMSSGNTIYF. The DNA of the CDR3 is TGTGTGGTTATGAGCTCTGGAAACACCATATATTTT. The chain has TRBV30 and TRBJ1-3, with D hard to call. The CDR3 runs to 12 residues. Per the germline V gene, CDR1 is GTSNPN and CDR2 is SVGIG (reference sequence).

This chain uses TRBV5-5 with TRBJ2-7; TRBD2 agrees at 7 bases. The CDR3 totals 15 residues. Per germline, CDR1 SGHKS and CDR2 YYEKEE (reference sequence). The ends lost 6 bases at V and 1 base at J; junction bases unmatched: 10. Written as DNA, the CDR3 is TGTGCCAGCACCGAGGCGCCCGGGAGGTCCTACGAGCAGTACTTC. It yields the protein CASTEAPGRSYEQYF. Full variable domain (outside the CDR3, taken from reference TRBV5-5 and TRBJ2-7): DAGVTQSPTHLIKTRGQQVTLRCSPISGHKSVSWYQQVLGQGPQFIFQYYEKEERGRGNFPDRFSARQFPNYSSELNVNALLLGDSALYLCASTEAPGRSYEQYFGPGTRLTVT.

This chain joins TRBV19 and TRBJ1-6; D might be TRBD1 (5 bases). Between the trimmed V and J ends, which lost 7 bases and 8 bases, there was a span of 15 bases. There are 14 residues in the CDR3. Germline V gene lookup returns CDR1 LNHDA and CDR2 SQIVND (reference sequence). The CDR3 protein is CASKRNGGDSPLHF. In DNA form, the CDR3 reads TGTGCCAGTAAGCGGAACGGGGGTGATTCACCCCTCCACTTT.

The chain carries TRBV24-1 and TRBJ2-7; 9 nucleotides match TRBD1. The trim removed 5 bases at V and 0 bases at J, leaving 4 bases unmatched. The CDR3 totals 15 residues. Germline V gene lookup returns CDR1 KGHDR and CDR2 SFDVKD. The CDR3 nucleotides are TGTGCCACCAGTGCCCCGGGACAGGGCTCCTACGAGCAGTACTTC. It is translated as CATSAPGQGSYEQYF.

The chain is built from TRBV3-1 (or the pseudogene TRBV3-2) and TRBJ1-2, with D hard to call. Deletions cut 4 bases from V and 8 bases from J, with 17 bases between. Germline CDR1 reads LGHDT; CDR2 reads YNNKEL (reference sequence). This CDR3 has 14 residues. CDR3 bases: TGTGCCAGCAGCCTAACCGACGCGGGGAGGGGCTACACCTTC. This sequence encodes CASSLTDAGRGYTF.

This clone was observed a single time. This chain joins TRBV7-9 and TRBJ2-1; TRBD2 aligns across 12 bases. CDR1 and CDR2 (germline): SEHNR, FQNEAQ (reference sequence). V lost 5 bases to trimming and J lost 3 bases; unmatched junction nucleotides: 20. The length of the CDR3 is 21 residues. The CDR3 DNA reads TGTGCCAGCAGCAGGGTGGTAGGGGGACTAGCGGGCCTACGTAACTACAATGAGCAGTTCTTC. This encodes CASSRVVGGLAGLRNYNEQFF.

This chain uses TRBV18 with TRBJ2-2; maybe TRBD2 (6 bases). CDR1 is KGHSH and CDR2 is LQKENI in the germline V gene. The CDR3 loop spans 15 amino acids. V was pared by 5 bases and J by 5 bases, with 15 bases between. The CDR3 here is CASSTTGGETGELFF. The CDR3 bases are TGTGCCAGCTCAACCACTGGCGGGGAGACCGGGGAGCTGTTTTTT.

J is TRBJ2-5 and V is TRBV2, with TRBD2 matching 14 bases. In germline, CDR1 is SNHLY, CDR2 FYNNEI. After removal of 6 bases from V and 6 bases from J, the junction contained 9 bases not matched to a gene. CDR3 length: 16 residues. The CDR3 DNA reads TGTGCCAGCAGCTACGGGACTAGCGGGAGTGGGAAGACCCAGTACTTC. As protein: CASSYGTSGSGKTQYF. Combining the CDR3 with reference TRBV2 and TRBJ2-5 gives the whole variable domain EPEVTQTPSHQVTQMGQEVILRCVPISNHLYFYWYRQILGQKVEFLVSFYNNEISEKSEIFDDQFSVERPDGSNFTLKIRSTKLEDSAMYFCASSYGTSGSGKTQYFGPGTRLLVL.

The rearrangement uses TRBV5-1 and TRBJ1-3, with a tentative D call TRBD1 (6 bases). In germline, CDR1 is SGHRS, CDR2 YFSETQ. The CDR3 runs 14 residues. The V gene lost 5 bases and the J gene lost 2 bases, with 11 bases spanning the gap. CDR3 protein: CASSLGGPGNTIYF. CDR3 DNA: TGCGCCAGCAGTTTAGGGGGTCCTGGAAACACCATATATTTT.

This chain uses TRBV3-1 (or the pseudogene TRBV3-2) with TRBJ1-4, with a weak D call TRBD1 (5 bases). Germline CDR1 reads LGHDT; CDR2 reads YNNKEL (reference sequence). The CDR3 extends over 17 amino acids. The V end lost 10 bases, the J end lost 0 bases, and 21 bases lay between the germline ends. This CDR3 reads CATKGQLESATNEKLFF. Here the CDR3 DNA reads TGTGCCACCAAGGGGCAGCTTGAAAGTGCAACTAATGAAAAACTGTTTTTT.

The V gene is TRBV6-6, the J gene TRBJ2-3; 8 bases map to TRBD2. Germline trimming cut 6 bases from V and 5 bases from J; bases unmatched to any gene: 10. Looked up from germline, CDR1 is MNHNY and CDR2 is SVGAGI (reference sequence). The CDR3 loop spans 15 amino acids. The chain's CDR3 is CASSHTGGKGDTQYF. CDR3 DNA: TGTGCCAGCAGCCACACGGGGGGGAAAGGAGATACGCAGTATTTT.

CDR3 region: CASSPSYRDNTGELFF. The DNA for the CDR3 is TGTGCCAGCTCACCATCGTACAGGGACAACACCGGGGAGCTGTTTTTT. J is TRBJ2-2 and V is TRBV18, with a tentative D call TRBD1 (6 bases). CDR3 length: 16 amino acids. The V gene lost 2 bases and the J gene lost 2 bases, with 12 bases spanning the gap. Germline assignment: CDR1 KGHSH and CDR2 LQKENI.

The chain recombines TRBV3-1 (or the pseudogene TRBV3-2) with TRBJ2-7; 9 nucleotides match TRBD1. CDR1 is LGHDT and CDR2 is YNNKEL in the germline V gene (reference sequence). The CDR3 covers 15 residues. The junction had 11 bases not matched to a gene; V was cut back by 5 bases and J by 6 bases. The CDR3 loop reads CASSLPGTGKGEQYF. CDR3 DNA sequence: TGTGCCAGCAGCTTACCCGGGACAGGGAAGGGCGAGCAGTACTTC.

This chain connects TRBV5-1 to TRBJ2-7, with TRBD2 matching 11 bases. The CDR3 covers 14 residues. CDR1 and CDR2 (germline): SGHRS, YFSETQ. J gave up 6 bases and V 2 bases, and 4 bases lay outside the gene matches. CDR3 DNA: TGCGCCAGCAGCTTTAGCGGGAGGGACGCCGAGCAGTACTTC. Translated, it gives CASSFSGRDAEQYF.

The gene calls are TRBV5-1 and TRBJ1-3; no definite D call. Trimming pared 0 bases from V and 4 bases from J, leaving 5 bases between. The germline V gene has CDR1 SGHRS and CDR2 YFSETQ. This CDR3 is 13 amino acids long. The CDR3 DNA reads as TGCGCCAGCAGCTTGGCCGAGGGAAACACCATATATTTT. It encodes CASSLAEGNTIYF.

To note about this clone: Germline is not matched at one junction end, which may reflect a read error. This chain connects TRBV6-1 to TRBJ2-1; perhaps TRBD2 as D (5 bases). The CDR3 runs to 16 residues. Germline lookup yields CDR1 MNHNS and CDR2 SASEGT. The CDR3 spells CASREEGERHWSEQFF. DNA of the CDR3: TGTGCCAGCAGGGAAGAGGGTGAGCGGCATTGGAGTGAGCAGTTCTTC.

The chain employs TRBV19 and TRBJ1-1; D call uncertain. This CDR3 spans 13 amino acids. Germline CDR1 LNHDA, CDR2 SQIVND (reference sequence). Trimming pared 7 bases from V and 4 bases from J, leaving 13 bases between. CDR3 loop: CASMRIALTEAFF. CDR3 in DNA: TGTGCCAGTATGAGGATAGCACTCACTGAAGCTTTCTTT.